The 29 T cell receptor beta chains reported below all come from one sample, sequenced in a study of blood T cells in healthy people across ages. Next came a second PCR, run for about 6 to 11 cycles, which used a sample-barcoded 5' primer along with a J-beta primer mix. TCRdb reanalysed the 5' RACE reads using MiXCR and keeps one entry per CDR3 protein. The table includes hundreds of thousands of distinct CDR3 sequences, roughly 49% detected once. Source material: blood. The receptors were gathered from an older woman in good health.

The rearrangement uses TRBV4-2 and TRBJ2-7; maybe TRBD2 (6 bases). Trimming stripped 0 bases from V and 5 bases from J, with 11 bases between. Germline loops: CDR1 LGHNA, CDR2 YNFKEQ. The CDR3 is 14 amino acids. The CDR3 region is CASSQDGSLDEQYF. CDR3 sequence (DNA): TGTGCCAGCAGCCAAGACGGGAGCCTCGACGAGCAGTACTTC.

The rearrangement joins TRBV2 to TRBJ2-7, with 11 positions matching TRBD2. The CDR3 loop spans 16 amino acids. V was clipped by 6 bases and J by 7 bases; unmatched bases: 14. From germline, CDR1 is SNHLY and CDR2 FYNNEI. CDR3 loop: CASRGLAVSSYNEQYF. CDR3 DNA: TGTGCCAGCAGGGGACTAGCGGTCAGCTCCTACAATGAGCAGTACTTC. Full variable domain (remainder filled in from reference TRBV2 and TRBJ2-7): EPEVTQTPSHQVTQMGQEVILRCVPISNHLYFYWYRQILGQKVEFLVSFYNNEISEKSEIFDDQFSVERPDGSNFTLKIRSTKLEDSAMYFCASRGLAVSSYNEQYFGPGTRLTVT.

This clonotype turned up a few times. The rearrangement uses TRBV5-1 and TRBJ2-1, with a tentative D call TRBD2 (5 bases). CDR3 size: 15 residues. Germline CDR1 is SGHRS and CDR2 is YFSETQ. V dropped 0 bases and J dropped 5 bases, with 12 bases sitting between them. The CDR3 coding sequence is TGCGCCAGCAGCTTGGCCGGGATACGCCACAATGAGCAGTTCTTC. It yields the protein CASSLAGIRHNEQFF. Combining the CDR3 with reference TRBV5-1 and TRBJ2-1 gives the whole variable domain KAGVTQTPRYLIKTRGQQVTLSCSPISGHRSVSWYQQTPGQGLQFLFEYFSETQRNKGNFPGRFSGRQFSNSRSEMNVSTLELGDSALYLCASSLAGIRHNEQFFGPGTRLTVL.

V and J are TRBV4-2 and TRBJ2-3; 12 bases match TRBD2. The ends lost 4 bases at V and 6 bases at J; junction bases unmatched: 20. Germline CDR1 reads LGHNA; CDR2 reads YNFKEQ. CDR3 length: 20 residues. CDR3 amino acids: CASSRKRLAGVAWGPDTQYF. The CDR3 DNA is TGTGCCAGCAGCCGCAAAAGACTAGCGGGAGTCGCGTGGGGACCGGATACGCAGTATTTT.

This clonotype was counted ten times or more. V usage is TRBV7-2 and J usage is TRBJ2-1; possibly TRBD2 for D (5 bases). This CDR3 is 14 amino acids long. V was pared by 3 bases and J by 0 bases, with 6 bases between. CDR1 and CDR2 (germline): SGHTA, FQGNSA. DNA of the CDR3: TGTGCCAGCAGCTTCCGGGACTCCTACAATGAGCAGTTCTTC. As protein: CASSFRDSYNEQFF.

The gene calls are TRBV28 and TRBJ2-7; a weak D match, TRBD2 (6 bases). Germline V CDR1 and CDR2: MDHEN, SYDVKM. V lost 4 bases and J lost 3, with 10 bases in between. The CDR3 runs 13 residues. The CDR3, as DNA: TGTGCCAGCAGTTCCGGGGGAGTCTACGAGCAGTACTTC. It encodes CASSSGGVYEQYF.

The chain carries TRBV4-3 and TRBJ2-1; D is ambiguous. Germline loops: CDR1 LGHNA, CDR2 YSLEER. The V gene lost 0 bases and the J gene lost 0 bases, with 9 bases spanning the gap. This CDR3 comprises 16 residues. CDR3 nucleotides: TGCGCCAGCAGCCAAGATACCGGCAGCTCCTACAATGAGCAGTTCTTC. Protein sequence: CASSQDTGSSYNEQFF.

This chain links TRBV7-9 with TRBJ1-6; the D is unclear. V was pared by 4 bases and J by 10 bases, with 17 bases between. The germline V gene has CDR1 SEHNR and CDR2 FQNEAQ (reference sequence). This CDR3 comprises 15 residues. CDR3 sequence: CASSSLTTMGSPLHF. In DNA, the CDR3 is TGTGCCAGCAGCTCTCTGACGACTATGGGGTCACCCCTCCACTTT.

The J gene is TRBJ2-7, the V gene TRBV27; TRBD1 matches 7 bases. From germline, CDR1 is MNHEY and CDR2 SMNVEV (reference sequence). Trimming took 6 bases from V and 4 from J; bases not matched to a gene: 12. This CDR3 has 15 amino acids. CDR3 sequence (DNA): TGTGCCAGCAGCGACACAGGGGAAGGGAGTTACGAGCAGTACTTC. Its translation: CASSDTGEGSYEQYF.

This chain links TRBV28 with TRBJ2-7; a possible D gene is TRBD1 (5 bases). Germline V CDR1 and CDR2: MDHEN, SYDVKM. V was clipped by 7 bases and J by 4 bases, with 17 bases between them. The CDR3 spans 14 residues. The CDR3 is CASIPNAQGYEQYF. The CDR3 nucleotides read TGTGCCAGCATCCCTAACGCTCAGGGATACGAGCAGTACTTC.

The chain employs TRBV5-5 and TRBJ1-4, with unresolved D. V lost 5 bases and J 6 bases, leaving 11 bases between the germline ends. The CDR3 has 13 residues. CDR1 is SGHKS and CDR2 is YYEKEE in the germline V gene (reference sequence). The CDR3 region has the DNA TGTGCCAGCAGTGAGGGCATAGATGAAAAACTGTTTTTT. Encoded protein: CASSEGIDEKLFF.

This clonotype was seen a few times. V usage is TRBV20-1 and J usage is TRBJ1-2, with D possibly TRBD1 on 5 matching bases. V lost 3 bases, J lost 4 bases, and 12 bases lay in between. This CDR3 region has 13 residues. Germline V gene data show CDR1 as DFQATT and CDR2 as SNEGSKA (reference sequence). The CDR3, as DNA: TGCAGTGCTAGCCCAGGGAGGTCCTATGGCTACACCTTC. Amino acid sequence: CSASPGRSYGYTF.

The chain couples TRBV12-3 or TRBV12-4 to TRBJ2-7, with 8 bases that match TRBD2. This CDR3 has 17 residues. Trimming took 6 bases from V and 7 from J; bases not matched to a gene: 20. The CDR3 here is CASSPRLAGFSYNEQYF. CDR3 in DNA: TGTGCCAGCAGCCCCCGGCTAGCGGGCTTCTCCTACAATGAGCAGTACTTC.

The chain uses TRBV24-1 and TRBJ2-7, with D perhaps matching TRBD2 (6 bases). Germline V CDR1 and CDR2: KGHDR, SFDVKD. This CDR3 has 11 amino acids. V lost 12 bases and J 7 bases, leaving 15 bases between the germline ends. CDR3 nucleotides: TGTGCCGCAGAAAGCGGGTTTGAGCAGTACTTC. Translation gives CAAESGFEQYF.

This clonotype has a handful of counts. The chain couples TRBV7-9 to TRBJ2-1; D may be TRBD2 (6 bases). The CDR3 loop spans 16 amino acids. Germline V gene sequence: CDR1 SEHNR, CDR2 FQNEAQ (reference sequence). Trimming left V 5 bases short and J 0 bases short, with 14 bases between. CDR3: CASSVDRGSSYNEQFF. CDR3 nucleotide sequence: TGTGCCAGCAGCGTAGACCGGGGGAGCTCCTACAATGAGCAGTTCTTC.

The chain couples TRBV2 to TRBJ1-2, with D possibly being TRBD1 (5 bases). V gave up 8 bases and J gave up 6 bases, with 16 bases separating them. The germline CDR1 and CDR2 sequences are SNHLY and FYNNEI. This CDR3 has 13 residues. DNA for the CDR3: TGTGCCAGCCTCACCCAGGGTTACGATGGCTACACCTTC. Protein product: CASLTQGYDGYTF.

The gene calls are TRBV10-3 and TRBJ2-5; a possible D gene is TRBD1 (5 bases). The V end was cut by 8 bases, the J end by 11 bases, with 18 bases between. Germline CDR1 reads ENHRY; CDR2 reads SYGVKD. The CDR3 sequence is 12 residues long. The CDR3 bases are TGTGCCATCGGGGCCCGTAGGAATGAGCAGTACTTC. Amino acids: CAIGARRNEQYF.

The rearrangement uses TRBV30 and TRBJ2-5, with 10 bases lining up with TRBD1. The end of the DNA fits TRBJ2-7 better, so the J call may be wrong. This CDR3 comprises 15 residues. From germline, CDR1 is GTSNPN and CDR2 SVGIG (reference sequence). The CDR3 protein is CAWSRPGTGVGEQYF. The DNA for the CDR3 is TGTGCCTGGAGCCGTCCCGGGACAGGGGTTGGCGAGCAGTACTTC.

The V and J genes are TRBV6-4 and TRBJ2-2; maybe TRBD1 (6 bases). Between the trimmed V and J ends, which lost 5 bases and 5 bases, there was a span of 6 bases. Germline assignment: CDR1 MRHNA and CDR2 SNTAGT. The CDR3 consists of 12 residues. The CDR3 coding sequence is TGTGCCAGCAGTACAGGGACCGGGGAGCTGTTTTTT. Encoded protein: CASSTGTGELFF.

Note on this clonotype: The junction departs from germline at one end; a sequencing error may be responsible. The chain combines TRBV5-1 with TRBJ2-7, with 9 bases identical to TRBD1. The CDR3 spans 19 residues. Germline-derived CDR1 and CDR2 are SGHRS and YFSETQ. CDR3 nucleotides: TGCGCCGGCAGCTTGGGGCGGAACCAGGACAGGGGCTACTCCTACGAGCAGTACTTC. The encoded protein is CAGSLGRNQDRGYSYEQYF.

V and J are TRBV7-3 and TRBJ1-2, with 7 bases that match TRBD1. The germline gives CDR1 SGHTA, CDR2 FQGTGA. This CDR3 contains 13 residues. Trimming took 2 bases from V and 10 from J; bases not matched to a gene: 7. DNA for the CDR3: TGTGCCAGCAGCTTAGGGACAGAAGACTCCTACACCTTC. Amino acids: CASSLGTEDSYTF.

This clonotype has just a few counts. The chain combines TRBV6-6 with TRBJ2-7, with a tentative D call TRBD2 (7 bases). The V gene lost 4 bases and the J gene lost 3 bases, with 22 bases spanning the gap. The germline gives CDR1 MNHNY, CDR2 SVGAGI (reference sequence). This CDR3 has 17 amino acids. The CDR3 region has the DNA TGTGCCAGCAGTTTAGCTAGCGGAGGGGGGACGGGCTACGAGCAGTACTTC. Translated, it gives CASSLASGGGTGYEQYF.

The V gene is TRBV7-2, the J gene TRBJ2-3; D gene uncertain. Germline CDR1 and CDR2: SGHTA and FQGNSA. The germline V and J ends were trimmed by 2 bases and 1 base, with 10 bases remaining between them. The CDR3 length is 15 residues. For the CDR3, the DNA is TGTGCCAGCAGCTTATTGGGATATCGCACAGATACGCAGTATTTT. The encoded protein is CASSLLGYRTDTQYF.

The genes are TRBV12-3 or TRBV12-4 and TRBJ2-5; 8 nucleotides agree with TRBD2. V was clipped by 8 bases and J by 5 bases; unmatched bases: 7. This CDR3 region has 13 residues. CDR3 nucleotide sequence: TGTGCCAGCGGGGTAGCGGGAACGGAGACCCAGTACTTC. Translation: CASGVAGTETQYF.

This clonotype showed up just a few times. Written as DNA, the CDR3 is TGCAGTGCTAGAGATGGGGTAGCGGGAGAGCTTACGGAGTTCTTC. This encodes CSARDGVAGELTEFF. The rearrangement links TRBV20-1 to TRBJ2-1, with 9 bases identical to TRBD2. In germline, CDR1 is DFQATT, CDR2 SNEGSKA (reference sequence). The CDR3 spans 15 residues. The V and J ends lost 0 bases and 14 bases, in that order; junction bases with no gene match: 14.

J is TRBJ2-1 and V is TRBV12-3 or TRBV12-4; 10 bases align to TRBD2. The closer fit of TRBJ2-7 to the DNA end suggests the J call may be wrong. This CDR3 contains 15 residues. The CDR3 DNA follows: TGTGCCAGCATCAGGGGGACTAGCGACTACAATGAGCAGTACTTC. Its protein product is CASIRGTSDYNEQYF.

This clonotype was seen once. The rearrangement uses TRBV19 and TRBJ1-2; D gene uncertain. Germline CDR1 is LNHDA and CDR2 is SQIVND (reference sequence). The CDR3 sequence is 13 residues long. Trimming cost V 4 bases and J 3 bases, with 9 bases left between them. CDR3 in DNA: TGTGCCAGTAGTAAGCCGGGCGACTATGGCTACACCTTC. Translating gives CASSKPGDYGYTF. Full variable domain (outside the CDR3, taken from reference TRBV19 and TRBJ1-2): DGGITQSPKYLFRKEGQNVTLSCEQNLNHDAMYWYRQDPGQGLRLIYYSQIVNDFQKGDIAEGYSVSREKKESFPLTVTSAQKNPTAFYLCASSKPGDYGYTFGSGTRLTVV.

The rearrangement joins TRBV7-2 to TRBJ2-5; 7 bases agree with TRBD1. The DNA end is a closer match to TRBJ2-7, so the J assignment may be wrong. This CDR3 has 13 residues. The germline V gene encodes CDR1 SGHTA and CDR2 FQGNSA. The DNA for the CDR3 is TGTGCCAGCAGCCTTCTTGACAGGGACGAGCAGTACTTC. This sequence encodes CASSLLDRDEQYF.

As regards this clonotype: One end of the junction varies from germline; a read error may be responsible. The chain employs TRBV20-1 and TRBJ2-1, with D uncertain. The CDR3 covers 12 residues. Germline CDR1 and CDR2: DFQATT and SNEGSKA (reference sequence). Here the CDR3 reads CRARENSYEQFF. In DNA, the CDR3 is TGCAGGGCTAGGGAAAACTCCTACGAGCAGTTCTTC.